The TCR beta chain under discussion was sequenced for a study of blood T cell repertoires in COVID-19. Across the study: COVID-19 samples, acute and convalescent, were from the United States, Italy and Spain. Sources were T cells, B-cell-depleted T cells, or PBMCs; the material itself was cDNA or gDNA.

The authors' processing: Reference gene primer amplification yielded estimated nucleated cell counts. Method: immunoSEQ multiplex PCR; TCRdb's copy keeps in-frame clones and lacks some. V and J calls and clone size are given by that table; D and trimming were obtained from the DNA. The sample records about 120,000 clones, around four fifths being singletons. The germline gives CDR1 SGHDT, CDR2 YYEEEE. This CDR3 has 15 residues. The V segment lost 5 bases and the J segment 0 bases; nucleotides outside the gene matches: 5. The clonotype was recovered from a man aged 30-40 years with acute or convalescent COVID-19. This sequence joins TRBV5-6 and TRBJ1-1; 9 bases fit TRBD1. Sequenced material: peripheral blood. The CDR3 here is CASSTGGHMNTEAFF. The CDR3 region has the DNA TGTGCCAGCAGTACAGGGGGCCACATGAACACTGAAGCTTTCTTT.